What follows are 28 T cell receptor beta chains derived from one specimen sequenced in a study of blood T cell repertoires in COVID-19. Measured with immunoSEQ multiplex PCR; TCRdb has only the in-frame clones, and not every one. The data contain a few hundred thousand clones, about 86% of them seen just once; the ten biggest clones take up under 8.5%. Sequencing input: peripheral blood. These receptors were taken from a woman aged 60-75 years with COVID-19, enrolled during active disease.

The chain combines TRBV19 with TRBJ2-7, with 12 bases that match TRBD1. With V trimmed by 5 bases and J by 4 bases, 9 bases remained unmatched. The CDR3 is made up of 16 amino acids. Germline CDR1 and CDR2: LNHDA and SQIVND (reference sequence). The CDR3 loop is CASSEGDRGLRYEQYF. The CDR3 nucleotides are TGTGCCAGTAGTGAGGGGGACAGGGGGCTTCGATACGAGCAGTACTTC.

The chain combines TRBV7-8 with TRBJ2-7; a possible D gene is TRBD1 (6 bases). This CDR3 region has 16 residues. Trimming removed 2 bases from V and 0 bases from J, with 14 bases in between. Per the germline V gene, CDR1 is SGHVS and CDR2 is FQNEAQ. The CDR3 here is CASSLPVRGSSYEQYF. In nucleotides, the CDR3 is TGTGCCAGCAGCTTACCTGTCAGGGGATCCTCCTACGAGCAGTACTTC.

This rearrangement joins TRBV7-2 to TRBJ2-1, with 9 bases lining up with TRBD2. This CDR3 spans 17 amino acids. Germline loops: CDR1 SGHTA, CDR2 FQGNSA. V gave up 5 bases and J gave up 2 bases; unmatched junction bases: 10. CDR3 residues: CASSLKTVAGAYNEQFF. The CDR3 coding sequence is TGTGCCAGCAGCCTAAAGACCGTAGCGGGGGCCTACAATGAGCAGTTCTTC.

V and J are TRBV29-1 and TRBJ2-7, with 8 bases identical to TRBD1. Trimming removed 7 bases from V and 1 base from J; junction bases left unmatched: 15. CDR1 is SQVTM, CDR2 ANQGSEA, per germline. There are 16 residues in the CDR3. CDR3 in DNA: TGCAGCGCCGACTTAGCCAGGGGGCCCAAATCCTACGAGCAGTACTTC. Protein sequence: CSADLARGPKSYEQYF.

V usage is TRBV7-9 and J usage is TRBJ2-3; 7 nucleotides agree with TRBD2. The CDR3 length is 15 residues. The germline V gene encodes CDR1 SEHNR and CDR2 FQNEAQ (reference sequence). With 3 bases clipped from V and 2 bases from J, the junction kept 5 bases outside the gene matches. CDR3 region: CASSFTAGTTDTQYF. As DNA, the CDR3 is TGTGCCAGCAGCTTTACAGCGGGGACCACAGATACGCAGTATTTT.

The rearrangement links TRBV9 to TRBJ2-3; 11 nucleotides align to TRBD2. Germline V gene lookup returns CDR1 SGDLS and CDR2 YYNGEE. V dropped 3 bases and J dropped 2; count of bases not matched to a gene: 8. The CDR3 has 17 residues. CDR3: CASSEERTSGYTDTQYF. CDR3 DNA sequence: TGTGCCAGCAGCGAAGAAAGGACTAGCGGGTACACAGATACGCAGTATTTT.

This clone occurred a few times. The chain links TRBV6-1 to TRBJ1-1; 7 bases map to TRBD1. The CDR3 length is 14 residues. V was pared by 6 bases and J by 1 base, with 5 bases of the junction left unmatched. CDR1 is MNHNS and CDR2 is SASEGT in the germline V gene. The CDR3 nucleotides are TGTGCCAGCAGGCCGGGACAGAAGAACACTGAAGCTTTCTTT. This codes for CASRPGQKNTEAFF.

This sequence joins TRBV11-2 and TRBJ2-7; maybe TRBD1 (5 bases). The V and J ends lost 4 bases and 7 bases respectively, with 11 bases between them. This CDR3 comprises 12 residues. In germline, CDR1 is SGHAT, CDR2 FQNNGV. CDR3 DNA: TGTGCCAGCAGCTCGTCAGGGCGGGAGCAGTACTTC. Protein: CASSSSGREQYF.

The V gene is TRBV27, the J gene TRBJ1-1; D is possibly TRBD1 (6 bases). Germline CDR1 and CDR2: MNHEY and SMNVEV (reference sequence). The CDR3 extends over 12 amino acids. Trimming pared 5 bases from V and 11 bases from J, leaving 15 bases between. The CDR3 nucleotides read TGTGCCAGCAGTCAACTAGGACAGAATGCTTTCTTT. Its translation: CASSQLGQNAFF.

The V call is TRBV21-1, the J call TRBJ1-5. TRBV21-1 is a recognized pseudogene. This CDR3 has 17 amino acids. The chain's CDR3 is CASSNLSDSRDNQPQHF. The CDR3, as DNA: TGTGCCAGCAGCAACCTATCAGACTCGAGGGACAATCAGCCCCAGCATTTT.

The chain uses TRBV7-2 and TRBJ2-7, with D perhaps TRBD1 (5 bases). Germline CDR1 is SGHTA and CDR2 is FQGNSA. The CDR3 is 15 residues long. Trimming pared 1 base from V and 0 bases from J, leaving 10 bases between. CDR3 DNA sequence: TGTGCCAGCAGCTTAGGACAGCGATACTCCTACGAGCAGTACTTC. It encodes CASSLGQRYSYEQYF.

This clone was counted once. The V gene is TRBV7-8, the J gene TRBJ2-5, with D possibly matching TRBD2 (5 bases). Germline loops: CDR1 SGHVS, CDR2 FQNEAQ. The CDR3 is made up of 14 amino acids. Trimming cost V 5 bases and J 2 bases, with 12 bases left between them. For the CDR3, the DNA is TGTGCCAGCAGCCCCTTTCGGGGTCAAGAGACCCAGTACTTC. It encodes CASSPFRGQETQYF.

The chain couples TRBV5-1 to TRBJ1-2; 9 positions agree with TRBD1. Germline trimming cut 3 bases from V and 8 bases from J; bases unmatched to any gene: 17. The CDR3 consists of 17 residues. CDR1 and CDR2 (germline): SGHRS, YFSETQ. DNA of the CDR3: TGCGCCAGCAGCTCGGGACAGGGAAACCCCCCTCGGCAAGGCTACACCTTC. The encoded protein is CASSSGQGNPPRQGYTF.

The V call is TRBV5-4, the J call TRBJ1-4; 7 positions agree with TRBD1. V trimming: 2 bases; J trimming: 4 bases; junction bases outside the gene matches: 5. The length of the CDR3 is 15 residues. Germline CDR1 SGHNT, CDR2 YYREEE (reference sequence). CDR3 loop: CASSLGTEFNEKLFF. CDR3 coding DNA: TGTGCCAGCAGCTTAGGGACAGAGTTTAATGAAAAACTGTTTTTT.

The chain joins TRBV4-3 to TRBJ2-1; 10 bases fit TRBD2. CDR1 is LGHNA and CDR2 is YSLEER in the germline V gene. The CDR3 contains 17 residues. Germline trimming cut 2 bases from V and 4 bases from J; bases unmatched to any gene: 8. In DNA, the CDR3 is TGCGCCAGCAGCCAAAGAGCTAGCGGGGGCCATTACAATGAGCAGTTCTTC. Protein sequence: CASSQRASGGHYNEQFF.

The V and J genes are TRBV12-5 and TRBJ1-1, with D hard to call. Germline V lookup: CDR1 LGHNT, CDR2 FRNRAP. The CDR3 consists of 13 residues. V was cut by 0 bases and J by 12 bases, with 14 bases left in between. The CDR3 bases are TGTGCTAGTGGTTTGGTACGTAGGGAGGAAACTTTCTTT. Translating gives CASGLVRREETFF.

The rearrangement uses TRBV5-4 and TRBJ1-2, with 8 positions matching TRBD1. CDR3 length equals 13 residues. The V gene's germline CDR1 is SGHNT and CDR2 YYREEE (reference sequence). With 2 bases clipped from V and 8 bases from J, the junction kept 5 bases outside the gene matches. The CDR3 nucleotides read TGTGCCAGCAGCTTCGCAGGGGGCGAAGGCTACACCTTC. Translated: CASSFAGGEGYTF.

This clone was seen more than once but under ten times. The chain carries TRBV18 and TRBJ1-2; 7 bases are shared with TRBD1. This CDR3 is 13 amino acids long. CDR1 and CDR2 (germline): KGHSH, LQKENI. The junction had 5 bases not matched to a gene; V was cut back by 2 bases and J by 8 bases. This CDR3 is CASSPIGQEGYTF. The DNA of the CDR3 is TGTGCCAGCTCACCAATTGGACAGGAGGGCTACACCTTC.

This clone has just a few counts. The chain combines TRBV18 with TRBJ1-5; the D is unclear. Germline CDR1 KGHSH, CDR2 LQKENI. This CDR3 contains 14 residues. Trimming left V 6 bases short and J 0 bases short, with 9 bases between. CDR3 bases: TGTGCCAGCTCGGCGACTGGTAGCAATCAGCCCCAGCATTTT. The encoded protein is CASSATGSNQPQHF.

For this clone: This may be a read error: a much more frequent sequence differs by one nucleotide. This rearrangement joins TRBV16 to TRBJ2-1; TRBD2 agrees at 11 bases. The trim removed 4 bases at V and 1 base at J, leaving 0 bases unmatched. In germline, CDR1 is KGHSY, CDR2 FQNENV. This CDR3 has 15 residues. The CDR3 reads CASSRLAGSYNEQFF. CDR3 DNA: TGTGCCAGCAGCCGACTAGCGGGGTCCTACAATGAGCAGTTCTTC.

This clone was seen a handful of times. V and J are TRBV19 and TRBJ1-5; D is possibly TRBD1 (5 bases). CDR1 is LNHDA and CDR2 is SQIVND in the germline V gene (reference sequence). This CDR3 has 14 residues. V lost 7 bases to trimming and J lost 7 bases, with 17 bases between them. CDR3 coding DNA: TGTGCCAGTACCCACGGTGCGGGGCGACAGCCCCAGCATTTT. Protein: CASTHGAGRQPQHF.

The chain has TRBV2 and TRBJ1-5; 7 bases align to TRBD1. The CDR3 loop spans 15 amino acids. Per the germline V gene, CDR1 is SNHLY and CDR2 is FYNNEI. J gave up 1 base and V 3 bases, and 3 bases lay outside the gene matches. The CDR3 nucleotides read TGTGCCAGCAGTGAGACAGGGATGAGCAATCAGCCCCAGCATTTT. Translation gives CASSETGMSNQPQHF.

The CDR3 region is CASSLFGRRGDTEAFF. CDR3 nucleotides: TGCGCCAGCAGCTTGTTCGGGAGGAGAGGAGACACTGAAGCTTTCTTT. The chain joins TRBV5-1 to TRBJ1-1; D is undetermined. Trimming stripped 1 base from V and 3 bases from J, with 16 bases between. Per germline, CDR1 SGHRS and CDR2 YFSETQ. The CDR3 has 16 amino acids. The entire variable domain, with the rest obtained from reference TRBV5-1 and TRBJ1-1, is as follows: KAGVTQTPRYLIKTRGQQVTLSCSPISGHRSVSWYQQTPGQGLQFLFEYFSETQRNKGNFPGRFSGRQFSNSRSEMNVSTLELGDSALYLCASSLFGRRGDTEAFFGQGTRLTVV.

This clone was observed a handful of times. V gene TRBV5-1 combines with J gene TRBJ1-1; maybe TRBD1 (5 bases). Germline values: CDR1 SGHRS, CDR2 YFSETQ. CDR3 size: 14 residues. Trimming stripped 1 base from V and 3 bases from J, with 10 bases between. CDR3 sequence (DNA): TGCGCCAGCAGCTTGTGGGGGGAGGACACTGAAGCTTTCTTT. Its translation: CASSLWGEDTEAFF.

The J gene is TRBJ1-2, the V gene TRBV12-5; D ambiguous. Germline lookup yields CDR1 LGHNT and CDR2 FRNRAP. This CDR3 spans 15 amino acids. V gave up 0 bases and J gave up 4 bases, with 12 bases separating them. The DNA of the CDR3 is TGTGCTAGTGGTTTGGTATCGCTACAGCTCTATGGCTACACCTTC. Translated: CASGLVSLQLYGYTF.

CDR3 bases: TGTGCCTGGGGCCGCGGGGTTCAGTACTATGGCTACACCTTC. Encoded protein: CAWGRGVQYYGYTF. The chain carries TRBV30 and TRBJ1-2; D not resolved. The CDR3 loop spans 14 amino acids. Germline lookup yields CDR1 GTSNPN and CDR2 SVGIG (reference sequence). Trimming took 5 bases from V and 3 from J, leaving 16 bases between them.

J is TRBJ2-5 and V is TRBV27, with D unclear. V was cut by 8 bases and J by 4 bases, with 14 bases left in between. The germline CDR1 and CDR2 sequences are MNHEY and SMNVEV (reference sequence). The CDR3 length is 13 residues. In DNA form, the CDR3 reads TGTGCCAGCTCTCCCCTATCTCGAGAGACCCAGTACTTC. Translation gives CASSPLSRETQYF.

The chain couples TRBV7-3 to TRBJ2-3; tentatively, D is TRBD1 (6 bases). The germline CDR1 and CDR2 sequences are SGHTA and FQGTGA. This CDR3 contains 14 residues. The V gene lost 5 bases and the J gene lost 0 bases, with 9 bases spanning the gap. The DNA for the CDR3 is TGTGCCAGCAGCCCGCAGGGGAGCACAGATACGCAGTATTTT. It codes for CASSPQGSTDTQYF.